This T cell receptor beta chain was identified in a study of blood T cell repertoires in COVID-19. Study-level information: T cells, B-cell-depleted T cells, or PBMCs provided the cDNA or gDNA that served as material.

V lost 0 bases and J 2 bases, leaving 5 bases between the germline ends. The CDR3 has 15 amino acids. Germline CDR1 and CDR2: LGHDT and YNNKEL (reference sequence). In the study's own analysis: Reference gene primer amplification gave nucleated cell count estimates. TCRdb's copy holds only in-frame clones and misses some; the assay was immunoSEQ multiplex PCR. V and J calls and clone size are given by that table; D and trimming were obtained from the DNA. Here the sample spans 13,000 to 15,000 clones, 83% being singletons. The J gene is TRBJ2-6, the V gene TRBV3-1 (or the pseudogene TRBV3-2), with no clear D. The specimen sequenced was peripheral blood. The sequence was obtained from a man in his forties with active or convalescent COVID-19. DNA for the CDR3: TGTGCCAGCAGCCAAGATCTTACTGGGGCCAACGTCCTGACTTTC. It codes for CASSQDLTGANVLTF.